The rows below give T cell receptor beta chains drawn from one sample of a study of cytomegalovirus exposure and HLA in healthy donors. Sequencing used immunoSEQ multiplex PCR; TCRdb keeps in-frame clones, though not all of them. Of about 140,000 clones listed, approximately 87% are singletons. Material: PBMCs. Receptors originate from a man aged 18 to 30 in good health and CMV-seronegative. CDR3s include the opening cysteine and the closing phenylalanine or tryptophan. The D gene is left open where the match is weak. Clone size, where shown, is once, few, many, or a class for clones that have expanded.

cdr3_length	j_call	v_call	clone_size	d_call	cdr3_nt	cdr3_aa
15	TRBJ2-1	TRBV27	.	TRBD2	TGTGCCAGCAGTTTAGGGCTAGCGGGAGGGAGTGAGCAGTTCTTC	CASSLGLAGGSEQFF
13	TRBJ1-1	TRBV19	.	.	TGTGCCAGTAGTATAGGGTTGAGCACTGAAGCTTTCTTT	CASSIGLSTEAFF
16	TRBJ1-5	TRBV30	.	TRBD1	TGTGCCTGGAGTCTCCGAGGGACAGGAGGCAATCAGCCCCAGCATTTT	CAWSLRGTGGNQPQHF
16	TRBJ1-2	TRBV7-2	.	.	TGTGCCAGCAGCTTAGTTCGGGATCCGGATTTTGGTGGCTACACCTTC	CASSLVRDPDFGGYTF
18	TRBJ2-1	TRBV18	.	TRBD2	TGTGCCAGCTCACCAGTACCGATGACTAGCGGGTTCATCGATGAGCAGTTCTTC	CASSPVPMTSGFIDEQFF
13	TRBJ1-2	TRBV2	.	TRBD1	TGTGCCAGCGACAGGGGGACTATATATGGCTACACCTTC	CASDRGTIYGYTF
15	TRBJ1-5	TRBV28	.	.	TGTGCCAGCAGTTATACAGGGCACTACGGATCGCCCCAGCATTTT	CASSYTGHYGSPQHF
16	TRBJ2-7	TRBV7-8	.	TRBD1	TGTGCCAGCAGCTTAGTGGTTTGGCAGGGGGCCAACGAGCAGTACTTC	CASSLVVWQGANEQYF
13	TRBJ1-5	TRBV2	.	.	TGTGCCAGCAGTGCAGGGTTTAATCAGCCCCAGCATTTT	CASSAGFNQPQHF
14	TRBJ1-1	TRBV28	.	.	TGTGCCAGCAGTTTTAGCCTCGGAGGTACTGAAGCTTTCTTT	CASSFSLGGTEAFF
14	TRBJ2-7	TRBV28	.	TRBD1	TGTGCCAGCAGTTCAAGGGACAGTTCCTACGAGCAGTACTTC	CASSSRDSSYEQYF
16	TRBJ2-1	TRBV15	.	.	TGTGCCACCAGCAGAGACCCGGGACTCGACTACAATGAGCAGTTCTTC	CATSRDPGLDYNEQFF
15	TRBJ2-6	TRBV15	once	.	TGTGCCACCAGCATGGAGGTCTCTGGGGCCAACGTCCTGACTTTC	CATSMEVSGANVLTF
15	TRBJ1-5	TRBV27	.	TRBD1	TGTGCCAGCTGGCTGGGGACAGGGACTAATCAGCCCCAGCATTTT	CASWLGTGTNQPQHF
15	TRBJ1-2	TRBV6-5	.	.	TGTGCCAGCAGTTACCGCTCAGGGATTGGCTATGGCTACACCTTC	CASSYRSGIGYGYTF
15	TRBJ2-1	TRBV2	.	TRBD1	TGTGCCAGCAGTGCTGGGACAGGGGTGCACAATGAGCAGTTCTTC	CASSAGTGVHNEQFF
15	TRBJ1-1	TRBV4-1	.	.	TGCGCCAGCAGCCAAGTTGGCAGAAGATACGCTGAAGCTTTCTTT	CASSQVGRRYAEAFF
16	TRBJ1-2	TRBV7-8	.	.	TGTGCCAGCAGCCCCTCCTTCACCGGGACAAAATATGGCTACACCTTC	CASSPSFTGTKYGYTF
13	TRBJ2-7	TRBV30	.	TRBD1	TGTGCCTGGAAGGCAGGGGGCGGATACGAGCAGTACTTC	CAWKAGGGYEQYF
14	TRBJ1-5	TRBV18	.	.	TGTGCCAGCTCGTTCGACAGTGGCAATCAGCCCCAGCATTTT	CASSFDSGNQPQHF
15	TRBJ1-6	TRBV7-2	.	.	TGTGCCAGCAGCTTTTTGAGCTCCTATAATTCACCCCTCCACTTT	CASSFLSSYNSPLHF
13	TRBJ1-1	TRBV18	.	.	TGTGCCAGCACCTGGACTGGGAACACTGAAGCTTTCTTT	CASTWTGNTEAFF
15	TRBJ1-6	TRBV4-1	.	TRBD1	TGCGCCAGCAGCCAGGGACAGGGGAATTTTTCACCCCTCCACTTT	CASSQGQGNFSPLHF
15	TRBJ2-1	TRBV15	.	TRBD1	TGTGCCACCAGTAGGGACAGGGGTTCCTACAATGAGCAGTTCTTC	CATSRDRGSYNEQFF
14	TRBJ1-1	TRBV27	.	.	TGTGCCAGCAGTTTATCGCGGGTGAACACTGAAGCTTTCTTT	CASSLSRVNTEAFF
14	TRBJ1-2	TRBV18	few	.	TGTGCCAGCTCACCGACAGCCGATAGGGATGGCTACACCTTC	CASSPTADRDGYTF
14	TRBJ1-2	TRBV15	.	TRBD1	TGTGCCACCAGGCCGGGACAGGGCCTTTATGGCTACACCTTC	CATRPGQGLYGYTF
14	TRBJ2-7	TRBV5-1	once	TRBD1	TGCGCCAGCAGCTACGGACAGGGGCGAGGAGAGCAGTACTTC	CASSYGQGRGEQYF
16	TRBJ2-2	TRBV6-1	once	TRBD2	TGTGCCAGCAGTGAAGGTCGGACTAGCGCTTCCGGGGAGCTGTTTTTT	CASSEGRTSASGELFF
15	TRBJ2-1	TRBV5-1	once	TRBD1	TGCGCCAGCAGCCTGGGGGGACAGGCCCTCAATGAGCAGTTCTTC	CASSLGGQALNEQFF
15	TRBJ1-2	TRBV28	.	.	TGTGCCAGCAGTTTATCTCGGGGATCTCTCTATGGCTACACCTTC	CASSLSRGSLYGYTF
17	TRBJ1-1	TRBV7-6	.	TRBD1	TGTGCCAGCAGCTCCCAACCCGGGACAGGGTTCGACACTGAAGCTTTCTTT	CASSSQPGTGFDTEAFF
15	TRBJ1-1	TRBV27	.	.	TGTGCCAGCAGTTCCTGGAACAGGGTTGGGACTGAAGCTTTCTTT	CASSSWNRVGTEAFF
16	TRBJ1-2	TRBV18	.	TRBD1	TGTGCCAGCTCACCACCGGTGGGACAGGGAGGGGATGGCTACACCTTC	CASSPPVGQGGDGYTF
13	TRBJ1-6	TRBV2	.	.	TGTGCCAGCAGTGAATCAGGGGAGTTTCCCCTCCACTTT	CASSESGEFPLHF
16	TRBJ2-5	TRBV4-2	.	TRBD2	TGTGCCAGCAGCCAACGGACGACTAGCGCGGGAGAGACCCAGTACTTC	CASSQRTTSAGETQYF
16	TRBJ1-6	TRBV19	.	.	TGTGCCAGTAGTATCTTTGGAGGGACGCAGAATTCACCCCTCCACTTT	CASSIFGGTQNSPLHF
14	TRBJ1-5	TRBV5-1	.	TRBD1	TGCGCCAGCAGCTTGGCCTCAGGGGGTCAGCCCCAGCATTTT	CASSLASGGQPQHF
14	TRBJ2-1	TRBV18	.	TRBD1	TGTGCCAGCTTACGGGACAGGCAATACAATGAGCAGTTCTTC	CASLRDRQYNEQFF
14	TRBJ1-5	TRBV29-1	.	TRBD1	TGCAGCGTAAAGACAGGGGGTAGTAATCAGCCCCAGCATTTT	CSVKTGGSNQPQHF
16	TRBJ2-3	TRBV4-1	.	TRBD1	TGCGCCAGCAGCCCTCTCGGGGACAGGGACACAGATACGCAGTATTTT	CASSPLGDRDTDTQYF
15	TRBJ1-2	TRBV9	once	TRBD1	TGTGCCAGCAGCGTAGAGGCTGGGACAGGGGCTGGCTACACCTTC	CASSVEAGTGAGYTF
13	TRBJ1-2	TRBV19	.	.	TGTGCCAGTAGTATGAGGACAGTCTATGGCTACACCTTC	CASSMRTVYGYTF
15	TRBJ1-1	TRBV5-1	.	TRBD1	TGCGCCAGCAGCCCGCCTGACAGGGAGAACACTGAAGCTTTCTTT	CASSPPDRENTEAFF
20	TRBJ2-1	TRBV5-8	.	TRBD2	TGTGCCAGCAGCTTCACCAACCCGGGACTAGCGGGGGCGTATTACAATGAGCAGTTCTTC	CASSFTNPGLAGAYYNEQFF
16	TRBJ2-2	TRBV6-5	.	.	TGTGCCAGCAGTTCGACCTGGCGGTTGGACACCGGGGAGCTGTTTTTT	CASSSTWRLDTGELFF
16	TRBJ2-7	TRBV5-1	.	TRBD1	TGCGCCAGCAGCCGTACCGGGACAGGGACCTCCTACGAGCAGTACTTC	CASSRTGTGTSYEQYF
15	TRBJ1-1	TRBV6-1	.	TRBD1	TGTGCCAGCAGGCTACAGGGGTTTAGGGACACTGAAGCTTTCTTT	CASRLQGFRDTEAFF
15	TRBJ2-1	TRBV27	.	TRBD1	TGTGCCAGCAGTCTCGACAGGGGGGGCTACAATGAGCAGTTCTTC	CASSLDRGGYNEQFF
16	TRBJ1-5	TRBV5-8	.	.	TGTGCCAGCAGCCCGCGAACAGGGAGGGTCGGTCAGCCCCAGCATTTT	CASSPRTGRVGQPQHF
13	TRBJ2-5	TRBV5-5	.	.	TGTGCCAGCAGCTTGACAGGAGGGGAGACCCAGTACTTC	CASSLTGGETQYF
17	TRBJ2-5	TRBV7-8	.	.	TGTGCCAGCAGCCACCCTATCGGCGGAGTAACTAGAGAGACCCAGTACTTC	CASSHPIGGVTRETQYF
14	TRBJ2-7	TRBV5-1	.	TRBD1	TGCGCCAGCAGCTTGGACAGGGGGCCGTACGAGCAGTACTTC	CASSLDRGPYEQYF
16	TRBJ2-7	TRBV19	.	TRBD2	TGTGCCAGTAGTATAGAACGCGGGGGTTACTCCTACGAGCAGTACTTC	CASSIERGGYSYEQYF
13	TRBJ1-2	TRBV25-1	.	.	TGTGCCAGCAGCCCCGACAGATCGGGCGGCTACACCTTC	CASSPDRSGGYTF